This T cell receptor beta chain was sequenced in a study of beta chain features in type 1 diabetes. This clone was observed a few times. No antigen is known for it. One heparinised draw of blood, averaging about 110 mL, came from each donor. Via the markers CD45RO/CCR7/CD25/CD127/CD95/CD27, stem cell-like memory, regulatory, central memory and naive CD4+ cells were sorted. Purity (above 98%) was reached by all sorted populations. V lost 4 bases and J lost 8, with 15 bases in between. CDR1 is SGDLS and CDR2 is YYNGEE in the germline V gene. There are 13 residues in the CDR3. General study results and limits: The VDJ junctions of type 1 diabetes patients carried fewer insertions and more deletions. Shortening that was moderate but significant affected the TCRB CDR3s of Type 1 diabetes patients in all four CD4+ subsets.

Isolated RNA was reverse transcribed in full, so expressed TCRB transcripts were sequenced. The data were produced by immunoSEQ multiplex PCR, yet TCRdb's version contains in-frame clones alone and is incomplete. This sample has about 180,000 clones, with 6.5% to 9.5% found just once. The chain links TRBV9 to TRBJ1-2; TRBD1 is a possible D gene (6 bases). Sample: central memory CD4+ T cells from blood. The receptor was derived from a middle-aged woman with type 1 diabetes. The DNA of the CDR3 is TGTGCCAGCAGCTTTGAGCAGGGGAAAGGCTACACCTTC. It yields the protein CASSFEQGKGYTF.